The 2 T cell receptor beta chains in this list originate from one sample, sequenced in a study of T cell responses to AZD1222 COVID-19 vaccine. The protocol was immunoSEQ multiplex PCR, while the TCRdb copy is restricted to in-frame clones and leaves out a portion. The sample yields approximately 89,000 clones, 70% to 90% seen once. Sample: peripheral blood, taken on day 0 of AZD1222 vaccination. The source of these receptors is an adult in good health.

The gene calls are TRBV2 and TRBJ1-4; D is undetermined. CDR3 size: 11 residues. Germline V gene sequence: CDR1 SNHLY, CDR2 FYNNEI. Trimming cost V 5 bases and J 8 bases, with 6 bases left between them. The CDR3 coding sequence is TGTGCCAGCAGTCCCTGGGAAAAACTGTTTTTT. Translation: CASSPWEKLFF.

The chain carries TRBV5-3 and TRBJ2-4; D not certain. TRBV5-3 has ORF status, its function being uncertain. CDR3 length equals 16 residues. V was pared by 3 bases and J by 0 bases, with 13 bases between. The CDR3 DNA sequence: TGTGCCAGAAGCTGGCCGCCGATGCTAGCCAAAAACATTCAGTACTTC. Its protein is CARSWPPMLAKNIQYF.